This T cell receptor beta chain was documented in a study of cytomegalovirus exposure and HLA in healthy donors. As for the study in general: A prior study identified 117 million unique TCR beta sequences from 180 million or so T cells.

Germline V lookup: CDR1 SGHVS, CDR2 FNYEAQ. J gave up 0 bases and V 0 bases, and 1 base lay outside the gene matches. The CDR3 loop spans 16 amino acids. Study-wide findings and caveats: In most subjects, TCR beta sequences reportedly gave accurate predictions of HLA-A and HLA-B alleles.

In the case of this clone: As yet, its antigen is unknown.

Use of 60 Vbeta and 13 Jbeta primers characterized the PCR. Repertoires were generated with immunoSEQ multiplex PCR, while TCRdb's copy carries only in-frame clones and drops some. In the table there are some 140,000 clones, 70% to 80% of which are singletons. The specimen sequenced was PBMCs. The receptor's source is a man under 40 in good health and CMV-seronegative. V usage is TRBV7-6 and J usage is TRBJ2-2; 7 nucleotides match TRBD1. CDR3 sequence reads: CASSLAGTANTGELFF. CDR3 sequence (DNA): TGTGCCAGCAGCTTAGCCGGGACAGCGAACACCGGGGAGCTGTTTTTT.